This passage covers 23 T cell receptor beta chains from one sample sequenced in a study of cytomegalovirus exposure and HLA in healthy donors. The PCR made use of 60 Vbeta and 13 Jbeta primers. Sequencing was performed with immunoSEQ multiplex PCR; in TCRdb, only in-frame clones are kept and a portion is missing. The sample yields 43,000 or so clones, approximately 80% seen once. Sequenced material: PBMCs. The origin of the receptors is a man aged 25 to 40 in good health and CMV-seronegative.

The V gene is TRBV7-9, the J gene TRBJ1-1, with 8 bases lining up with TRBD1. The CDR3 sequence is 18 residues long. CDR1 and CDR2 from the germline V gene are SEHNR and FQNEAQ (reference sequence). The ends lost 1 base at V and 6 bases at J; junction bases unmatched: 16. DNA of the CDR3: TGTGCCAGCAGCTTAGATCGTTTAAGGCAGGGGGCAAGAGCTGAAGCTTTCTTT. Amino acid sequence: CASSLDRLRQGARAEAFF.

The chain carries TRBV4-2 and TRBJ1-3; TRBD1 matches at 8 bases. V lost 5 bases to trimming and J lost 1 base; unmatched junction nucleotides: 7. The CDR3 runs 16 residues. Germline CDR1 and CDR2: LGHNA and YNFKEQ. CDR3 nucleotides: TGTGCCAGCAGCAGAGGACAGGGAGGGTCTGGAAACACCATATATTTT. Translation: CASSRGQGGSGNTIYF.

CDR3 DNA sequence: TGTGCCAGCAGCTTGGACAGGGGGGTCACAGATACGCAGTATTTT. It specifies CASSLDRGVTDTQYF. The gene calls are TRBV5-4 and TRBJ2-3; 8 bases align to TRBD1. Germline lookup yields CDR1 SGHNT and CDR2 YYREEE (reference sequence). With 0 bases clipped from V and 2 bases from J, the junction kept 2 bases outside the gene matches. This CDR3 is built from 15 residues.

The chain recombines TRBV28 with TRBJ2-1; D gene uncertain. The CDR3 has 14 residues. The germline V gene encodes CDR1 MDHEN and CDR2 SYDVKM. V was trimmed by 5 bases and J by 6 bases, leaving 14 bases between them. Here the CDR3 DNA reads TGTGCCAGCAGTCCCACCCGGTCCGTCAATGAGCAGTTCTTC. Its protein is CASSPTRSVNEQFF. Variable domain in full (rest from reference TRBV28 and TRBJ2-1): DVKVTQSSRYLVKRTGEKVFLECVQDMDHENMFWYRQDPGLGLRLIYFSYDVKMKEKGDIPEGYSVSREKKERFSLILESASTNQTSMYLCASSPTRSVNEQFFGPGTRLTVL.

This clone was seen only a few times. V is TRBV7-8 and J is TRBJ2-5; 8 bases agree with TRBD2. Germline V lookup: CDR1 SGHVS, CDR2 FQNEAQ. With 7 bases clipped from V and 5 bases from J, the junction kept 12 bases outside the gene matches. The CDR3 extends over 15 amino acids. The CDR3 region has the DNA TGTGCCAGCATCCCTCCGGGGGGGGTTATGGAGACCCAGTACTTC. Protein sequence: CASIPPGGVMETQYF.

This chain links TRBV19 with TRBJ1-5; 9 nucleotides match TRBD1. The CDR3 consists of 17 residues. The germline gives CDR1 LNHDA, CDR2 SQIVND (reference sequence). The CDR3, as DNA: TGTGCTTCGAAGGGGCTTCCGGGACAGGGATACAATCAGCCCCAGCATTTT. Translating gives CASKGLPGQGYNQPQHF. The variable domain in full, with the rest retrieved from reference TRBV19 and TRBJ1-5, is DGGITQSPKYLFRKEGQNVTLSCEQNLNHDAMYWYRQDPGQGLRLIYYSQIVNDFQKGDIAEGYSVSREKKESFPLTVTSAQKNPTAFYLCASKGLPGQGYNQPQHFGDGTRLSIL.

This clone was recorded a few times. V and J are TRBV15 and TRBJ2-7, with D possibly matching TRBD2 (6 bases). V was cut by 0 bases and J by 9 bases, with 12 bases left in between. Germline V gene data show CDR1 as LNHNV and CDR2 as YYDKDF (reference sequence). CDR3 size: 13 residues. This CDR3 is CATSRDGPGLQYF. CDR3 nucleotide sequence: TGTGCCACCAGCAGAGACGGACCGGGACTGCAGTACTTC.

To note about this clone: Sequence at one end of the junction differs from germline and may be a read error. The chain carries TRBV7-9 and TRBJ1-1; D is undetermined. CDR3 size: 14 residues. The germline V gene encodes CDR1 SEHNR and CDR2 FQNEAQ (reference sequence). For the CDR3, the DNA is TGTTCCAGCAGCTTTGAGATAATGAACACTGAAGCTTTCTTT. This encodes CSSSFEIMNTEAFF.

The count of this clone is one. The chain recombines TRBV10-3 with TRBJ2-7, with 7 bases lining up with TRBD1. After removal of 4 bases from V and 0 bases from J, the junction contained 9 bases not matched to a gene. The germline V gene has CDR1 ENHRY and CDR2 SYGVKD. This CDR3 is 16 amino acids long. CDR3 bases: TGTGCCATCAGTGGCCCAAACAGGGGATCCTCCTACGAGCAGTACTTC. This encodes CAISGPNRGSSYEQYF.

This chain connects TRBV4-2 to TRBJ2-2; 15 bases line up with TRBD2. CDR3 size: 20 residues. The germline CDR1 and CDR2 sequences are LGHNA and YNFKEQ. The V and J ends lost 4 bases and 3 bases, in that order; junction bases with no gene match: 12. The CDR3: CASSLLRTSGRAEDTGELFF. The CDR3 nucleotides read TGTGCCAGCAGCCTTCTTCGGACTAGCGGGAGGGCCGAGGACACCGGGGAGCTGTTTTTT.

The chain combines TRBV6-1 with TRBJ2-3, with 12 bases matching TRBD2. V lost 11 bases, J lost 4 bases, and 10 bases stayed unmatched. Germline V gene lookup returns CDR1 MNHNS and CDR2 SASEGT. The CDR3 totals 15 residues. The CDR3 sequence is CAAVPGLAGSDTQYF. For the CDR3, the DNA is TGTGCCGCGGTCCCAGGACTAGCGGGATCAGATACGCAGTATTTT.

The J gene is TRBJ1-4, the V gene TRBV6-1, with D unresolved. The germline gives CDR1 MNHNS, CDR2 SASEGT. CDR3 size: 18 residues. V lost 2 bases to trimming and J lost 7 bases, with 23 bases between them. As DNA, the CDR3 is TGTGCCAGCAGTGAACGGTCCCTACGGTTGCTTCGTGGTGAAAAACTGTTTTTT. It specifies CASSERSLRLLRGEKLFF.

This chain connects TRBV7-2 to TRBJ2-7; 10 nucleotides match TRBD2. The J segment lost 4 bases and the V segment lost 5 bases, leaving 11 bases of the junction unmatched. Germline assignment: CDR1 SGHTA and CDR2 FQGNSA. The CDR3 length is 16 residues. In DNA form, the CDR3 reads TGTGCCAGCAGCCCAAATCCATCACTAGCGGGATACGAGCAGTACTTC. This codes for CASSPNPSLAGYEQYF. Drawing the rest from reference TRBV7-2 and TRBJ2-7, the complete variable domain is GAGVSQSPSNKVTEKGKDVELRCDPISGHTALYWYRQSLGQGLEFLIYFQGNSAPDKSGLPSDRFSAERTGGSVSTLTIQRTQQEDSAVYLCASSPNPSLAGYEQYFGPGTRLTVT.

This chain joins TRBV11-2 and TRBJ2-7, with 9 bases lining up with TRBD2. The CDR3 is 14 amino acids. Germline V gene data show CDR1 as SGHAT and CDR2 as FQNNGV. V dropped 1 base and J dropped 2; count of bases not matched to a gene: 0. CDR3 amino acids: CASSLASGTYEQYF. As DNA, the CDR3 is TGTGCCAGCAGCTTAGCTAGCGGGACCTACGAGCAGTACTTC.

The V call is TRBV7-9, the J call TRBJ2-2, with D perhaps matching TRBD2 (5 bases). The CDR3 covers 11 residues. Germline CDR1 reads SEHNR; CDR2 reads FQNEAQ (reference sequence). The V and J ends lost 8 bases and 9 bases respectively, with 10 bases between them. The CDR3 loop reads CASDRGRELFF. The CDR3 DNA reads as TGTGCCAGCGACCGGGGTAGGGAGCTGTTTTTT.

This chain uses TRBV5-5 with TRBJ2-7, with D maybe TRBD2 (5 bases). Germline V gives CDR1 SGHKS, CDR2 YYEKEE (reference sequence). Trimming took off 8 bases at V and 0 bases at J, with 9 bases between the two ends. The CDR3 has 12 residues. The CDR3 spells CASTGSSYEQYF. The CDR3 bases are TGTGCCAGTACTGGGAGCTCCTACGAGCAGTACTTC. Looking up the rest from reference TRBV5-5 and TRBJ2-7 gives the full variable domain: DAGVTQSPTHLIKTRGQQVTLRCSPISGHKSVSWYQQVLGQGPQFIFQYYEKEERGRGNFPDRFSARQFPNYSSELNVNALLLGDSALYLCASTGSSYEQYFGPGTRLTVT.

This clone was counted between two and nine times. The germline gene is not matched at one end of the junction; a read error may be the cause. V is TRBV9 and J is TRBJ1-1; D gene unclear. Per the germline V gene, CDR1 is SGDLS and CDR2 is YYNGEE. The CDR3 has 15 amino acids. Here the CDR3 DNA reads TGTGCCAGCAGCCCCCGCGCGGGTCTGAATACTGAAGCTTTCTTT. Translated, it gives CASSPRAGLNTEAFF.

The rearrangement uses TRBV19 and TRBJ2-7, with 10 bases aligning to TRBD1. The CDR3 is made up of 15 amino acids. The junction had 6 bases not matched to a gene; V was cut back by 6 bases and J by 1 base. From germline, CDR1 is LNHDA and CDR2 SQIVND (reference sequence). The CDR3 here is CASSTGTGVSYEQYF. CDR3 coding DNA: TGTGCCAGTAGCACCGGGACAGGGGTATCCTACGAGCAGTACTTC.

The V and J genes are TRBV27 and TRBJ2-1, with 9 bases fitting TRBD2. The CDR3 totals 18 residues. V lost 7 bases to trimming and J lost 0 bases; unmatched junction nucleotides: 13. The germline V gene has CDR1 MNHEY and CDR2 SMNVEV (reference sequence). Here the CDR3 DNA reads TGTGCCAGCAAGGTGGGACTAGCCATGATCAGCTCCTACAATGAGCAGTTCTTC. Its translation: CASKVGLAMISSYNEQFF.

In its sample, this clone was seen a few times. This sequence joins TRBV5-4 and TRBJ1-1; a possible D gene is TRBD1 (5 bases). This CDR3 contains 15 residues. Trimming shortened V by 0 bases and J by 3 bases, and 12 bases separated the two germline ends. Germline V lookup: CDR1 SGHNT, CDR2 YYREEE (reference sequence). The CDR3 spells CASSLATGLHTEAFF. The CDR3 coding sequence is TGTGCCAGCAGCTTGGCTACAGGTCTTCACACTGAAGCTTTCTTT.

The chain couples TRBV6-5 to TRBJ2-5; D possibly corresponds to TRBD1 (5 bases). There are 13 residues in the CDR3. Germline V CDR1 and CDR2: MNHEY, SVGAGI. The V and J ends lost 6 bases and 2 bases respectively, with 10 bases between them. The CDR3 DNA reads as TGTGCCAGCAGGAGACAGACACAAGAGACCCAGTACTTC. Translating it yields CASRRQTQETQYF.

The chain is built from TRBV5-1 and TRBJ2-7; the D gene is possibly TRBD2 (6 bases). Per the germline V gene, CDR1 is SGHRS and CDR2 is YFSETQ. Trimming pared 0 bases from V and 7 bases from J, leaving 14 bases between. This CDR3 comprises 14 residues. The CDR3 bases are TGCGCCAGCAGCTTGGAAGTTGGGGGGAGAGAGCAGTACTTC. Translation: CASSLEVGGREQYF.

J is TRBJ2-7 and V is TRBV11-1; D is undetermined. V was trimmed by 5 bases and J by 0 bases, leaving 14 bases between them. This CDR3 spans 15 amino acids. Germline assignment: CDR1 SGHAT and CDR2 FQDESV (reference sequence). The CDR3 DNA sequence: TGTGCCAGCAGCCAAACCAAGTGGAGCTCCTACGAGCAGTACTTC. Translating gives CASSQTKWSSYEQYF.